This T cell receptor beta chain was captured in a study of regulatory T cells in long-lasting Graves disease. Study-wide results and limits: Persistent-disease Graves' patients showed less TCR diversity than new cases.

Investigators prepared the TCR beta libraries by applying iRepertoire HTBI primers and Arm-PCR of CDR3 regions. One entry per CDR3 protein, called by TCRdb with MiXCR from the multiplex PCR reads. Of about 620,000 distinct CDR3 sequences listed, 16% are singletons. Stated time point: newly diagnosed GD, antithyroid drugs for less than 3 months. PBMC-extracted RNA yielded the TCR library. The V end lost 7 bases, the J end lost 3 bases, and 12 bases lay between the germline ends. The V gene's germline CDR1 is LNHDA and CDR2 SQIVND (reference sequence). CDR3 length: 14 amino acids. Remarks on this clonotype: Its antigen is currently unknown.

These data also formed part of another study, on T cells in Graves' hyperthyroidism and ophthalmopathy.

The source was peripheral blood mononuclear cells (PBMCs), collected at new diagnosis, from a patient treated with antithyroid drugs. This TCR was sampled from a young woman with Graves disease. The chain is built from TRBV19 and TRBJ2-2; D possibly corresponds to TRBD1 (5 bases). The CDR3 is CASTLDSYTGELFF. The CDR3 nucleotides read TGTGCCAGTACCTTAGACAGCTACACCGGGGAGCTGTTTTTT. Supplemented by reference TRBV19 and TRBJ2-2, the full variable domain reads DGGITQSPKYLFRKEGQNVTLSCEQNLNHDAMYWYRQDPGQGLRLIYYSQIVNDFQKGDIAEGYSVSREKKESFPLTVTSAQKNPTAFYLCASTLDSYTGELFFGEGSRLTVL.